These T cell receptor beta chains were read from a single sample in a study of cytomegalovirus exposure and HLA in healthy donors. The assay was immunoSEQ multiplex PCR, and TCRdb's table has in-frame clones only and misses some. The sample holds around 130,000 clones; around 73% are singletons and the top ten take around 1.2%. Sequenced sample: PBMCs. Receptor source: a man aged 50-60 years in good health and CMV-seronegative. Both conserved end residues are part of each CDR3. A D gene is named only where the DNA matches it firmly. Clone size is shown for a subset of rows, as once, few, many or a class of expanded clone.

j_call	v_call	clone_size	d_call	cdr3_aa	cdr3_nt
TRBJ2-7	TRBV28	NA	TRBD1	CASSSLPDRGYEQYF	TGTGCCAGCAGTTCACTTCCGGACAGGGGCTACGAGCAGTACTTC
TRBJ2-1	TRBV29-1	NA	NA	CSAAVSSYNEQFF	TGCAGCGCTGCGGTAAGCTCCTACAATGAGCAGTTCTTC
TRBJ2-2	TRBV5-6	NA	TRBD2	CASRILAGAGELFF	TGTGCCAGCAGGATCCTAGCGGGAGCCGGGGAGCTGTTTTTT
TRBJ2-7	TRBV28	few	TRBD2	CASSYVASGSYEQYF	TGTGCCAGCAGTTATGTAGCTAGCGGGAGCTACGAGCAGTACTTC
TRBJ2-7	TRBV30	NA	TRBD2	CAWRAYGAGVGRSYEQYF	TGTGCCTGGAGGGCCTATGGGGCGGGAGTAGGTCGCTCCTACGAGCAGTACTTC
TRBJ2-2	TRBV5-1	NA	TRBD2	CASSLRSGINTGELFF	TGCGCCAGCAGCTTAAGAAGCGGGATTAACACCGGGGAGCTGTTTTTT
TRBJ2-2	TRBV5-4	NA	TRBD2	CASRRGVNTGELFF	TGTGCCAGCAGACGGGGGGTGAACACCGGGGAGCTGTTTTTT
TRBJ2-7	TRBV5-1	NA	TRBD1	CASSHTGGSTYEQYF	TGCGCCAGCAGCCATACAGGGGGATCGACCTACGAGCAGTACTTC
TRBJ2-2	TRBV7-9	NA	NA	CASSRPGLRTSTNTGELFF	TGTGCCAGCAGCAGGCCGGGACTCCGCACTAGCACGAACACCGGGGAGCTGTTTTTT
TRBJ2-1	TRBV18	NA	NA	CASSPRQGDGGEQFF	TGTGCCAGCTCACCACGGCAGGGAGACGGGGGTGAGCAGTTCTTC
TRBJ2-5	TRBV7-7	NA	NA	CASSLGPQETQYF	TGTGCTAGCAGCTTAGGTCCTCAAGAGACCCAGTACTTC
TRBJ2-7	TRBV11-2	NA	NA	CASSSTAAGQYF	TGTGCCAGCAGCTCCACAGCGGCGGGGCAGTACTTC
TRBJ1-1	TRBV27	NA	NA	CASSLAENTEAFF	TGTGCCAGCAGTTTGGCAGAGAACACTGAAGCTTTCTTT
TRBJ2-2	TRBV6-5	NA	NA	CASSYEVRSTGELFF	TGTGCCAGCAGTTACGAAGTTCGGTCCACCGGGGAGCTGTTTTTT
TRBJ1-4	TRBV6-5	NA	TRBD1	CASSFSGGTNEKLFF	TGTGCCAGCAGTTTTTCAGGGGGCACTAATGAAAAACTGTTTTTT
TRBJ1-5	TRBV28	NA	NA	CASSAGFDQPQHF	TGTGCCAGCAGTGCAGGGTTCGATCAGCCCCAGCATTTT
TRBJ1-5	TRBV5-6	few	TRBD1	CASSWGQGNQPQHF	TGTGCCAGCAGCTGGGGACAGGGGAATCAGCCCCAGCATTTT
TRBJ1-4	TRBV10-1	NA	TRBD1	CATSRDRTEKLFF	TGCGCCACCAGCCGGGACAGGACAGAAAAACTGTTTTTT
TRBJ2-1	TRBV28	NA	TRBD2	CASQPGLLNNEQFF	TGTGCCAGTCAACCGGGACTACTCAACAATGAGCAGTTCTTC
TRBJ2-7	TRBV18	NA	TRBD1	CASSLLDRGYEQYF	TGTGCCAGCTCACTACTCGACAGGGGTTACGAGCAGTACTTC
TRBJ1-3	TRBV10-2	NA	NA	CASSDSGRAPGNTIYF	TGCGCCAGCAGTGATTCAGGCAGGGCGCCTGGAAACACCATATATTTT
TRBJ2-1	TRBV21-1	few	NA	CASSKSKERREGPPYNEQFF	TGTGCCAGCAGCAAATCTAAAGAACGGCGGGAGGGCCCTCCATACAATGAGCAGTTCTTC
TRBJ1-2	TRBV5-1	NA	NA	CASSLVPGTNYGYTF	TGCGCCAGCAGCTTGGTCCCGGGGACTAACTATGGCTACACCTTC